The T cell receptor beta chain under discussion was sequenced for a study of CD8+CD57+ T cells in acquired aplastic anemia. Study overall: Sorted CD4+ and CD8+ cells yielded DNA averaging approximately 3 ug.

Profiling that covered TCR beta VDJ and CDR3 relied on genomic DNA as its template. TCRdb reprocessed the reads with MiXCR, giving one entry per CDR3 protein. This sample carries about 130,000 distinct CDR3 sequences, 48% of them seen once, and the ten largest clones take 2% to 3%. Germline CDR1 SQVTM, CDR2 ANQGSEA. Deletions cut 8 bases from V and 7 bases from J, with 15 bases between. The CDR3 consists of 11 residues. The chain links TRBV29-1 to TRBJ2-7; D call uncertain. Material: sorted CD4+, CD8+, or CD8+CD57+ T cells (not recorded which) from PBMCs. The source is a human donor in good health, serving as a control. The CDR3 sequence: CSYGRFGEQYF. CDR3 bases: TGCAGCTACGGGCGGTTCGGGGAGCAGTACTTC.